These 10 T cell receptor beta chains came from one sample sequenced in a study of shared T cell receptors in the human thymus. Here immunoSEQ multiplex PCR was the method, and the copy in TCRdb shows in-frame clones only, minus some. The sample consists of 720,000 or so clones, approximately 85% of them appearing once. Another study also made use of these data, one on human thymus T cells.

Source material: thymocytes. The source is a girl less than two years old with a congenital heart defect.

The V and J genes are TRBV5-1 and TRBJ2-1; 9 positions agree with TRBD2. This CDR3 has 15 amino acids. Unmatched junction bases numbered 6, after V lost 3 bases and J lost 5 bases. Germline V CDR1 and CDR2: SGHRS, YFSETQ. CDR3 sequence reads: CASSSVRLADNEQFF. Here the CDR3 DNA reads TGCGCCAGCAGCTCGGTGCGACTAGCGGACAATGAGCAGTTCTTC. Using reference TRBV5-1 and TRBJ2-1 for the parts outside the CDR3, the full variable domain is KAGVTQTPRYLIKTRGQQVTLSCSPISGHRSVSWYQQTPGQGLQFLFEYFSETQRNKGNFPGRFSGRQFSNSRSEMNVSTLELGDSALYLCASSSVRLADNEQFFGPGTRLTVL.

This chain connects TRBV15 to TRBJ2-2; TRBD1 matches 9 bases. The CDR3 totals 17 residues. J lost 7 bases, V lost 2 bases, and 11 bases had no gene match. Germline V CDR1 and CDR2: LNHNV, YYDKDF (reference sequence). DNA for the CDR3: TGTGCCACCAGCAGAACGAGGACAGGGGCGTTGAGCGGGGAGCTGTTTTTT. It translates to CATSRTRTGALSGELFF.

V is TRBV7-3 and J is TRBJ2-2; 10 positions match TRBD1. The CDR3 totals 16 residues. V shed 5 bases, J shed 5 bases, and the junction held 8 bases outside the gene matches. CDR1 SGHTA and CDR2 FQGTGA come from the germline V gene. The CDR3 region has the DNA TGTGCCAGCAGCCCATACGGGACAGGGGATACCGGGGAGCTGTTTTTT. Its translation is CASSPYGTGDTGELFF.

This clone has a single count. The CDR3 region is CATARGRTGTNYGYTF. The CDR3 bases are TGTGCCACTGCGAGGGGGCGGACAGGGACTAACTATGGCTACACCTTC. V is TRBV19 and J is TRBJ1-2; 8 bases line up with TRBD1. The CDR3 covers 16 residues. Germline V gene lookup returns CDR1 LNHDA and CDR2 SQIVND (reference sequence). V was clipped by 10 bases and J by 0 bases; unmatched bases: 13.

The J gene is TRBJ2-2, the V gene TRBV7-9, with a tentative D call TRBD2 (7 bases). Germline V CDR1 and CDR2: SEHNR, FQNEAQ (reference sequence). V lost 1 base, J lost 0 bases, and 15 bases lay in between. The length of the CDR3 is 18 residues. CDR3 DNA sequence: TGTGCCAGCAGCTTAGAACTGGGAGGGACAACGAACACCGGGGAGCTGTTTTTT. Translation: CASSLELGGTTNTGELFF. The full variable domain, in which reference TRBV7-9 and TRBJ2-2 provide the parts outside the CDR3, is DTGVSQNPRHKITKRGQNVTFRCDPISEHNRLYWYRQTLGQGPEFLTYFQNEAQLEKSRLLSDRFSAERPKGSFSTLEIQRTEQGDSAMYLCASSLELGGTTNTGELFFGEGSRLTVL.

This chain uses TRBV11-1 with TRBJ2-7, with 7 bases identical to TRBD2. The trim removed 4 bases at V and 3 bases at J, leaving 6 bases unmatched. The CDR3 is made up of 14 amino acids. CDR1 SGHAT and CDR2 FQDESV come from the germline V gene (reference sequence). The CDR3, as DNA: TGTGCCAGCAGCTCCCCGAGGGAGGGCTACGAGCAGTACTTC. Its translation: CASSSPREGYEQYF. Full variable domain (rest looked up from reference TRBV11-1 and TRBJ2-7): EAEVAQSPRYKITEKSQAVAFWCDPISGHATLYWYRQILGQGPELLVQFQDESVVDDSQLPKDRFSAERLKGVDSTLKIQPAELGDSAMYLCASSSPREGYEQYFGPGTRLTVT.

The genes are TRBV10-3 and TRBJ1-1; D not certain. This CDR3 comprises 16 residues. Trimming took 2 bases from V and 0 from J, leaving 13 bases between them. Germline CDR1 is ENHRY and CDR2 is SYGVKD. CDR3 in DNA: TGTGCCATCAGTGAGAGCCAGAAAACTATGAACACTGAAGCTTTCTTT. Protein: CAISESQKTMNTEAFF.

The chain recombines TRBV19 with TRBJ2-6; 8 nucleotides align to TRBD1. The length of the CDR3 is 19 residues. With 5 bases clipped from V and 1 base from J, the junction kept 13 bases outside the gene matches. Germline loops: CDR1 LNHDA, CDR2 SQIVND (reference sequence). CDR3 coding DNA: TGTGCCAGTAGTCCCCCAGGACAGGGCTTCCTTTCTGGGGCCAACGTCCTGACTTTC. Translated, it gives CASSPPGQGFLSGANVLTF. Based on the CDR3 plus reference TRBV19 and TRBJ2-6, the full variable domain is DGGITQSPKYLFRKEGQNVTLSCEQNLNHDAMYWYRQDPGQGLRLIYYSQIVNDFQKGDIAEGYSVSREKKESFPLTVTSAQKNPTAFYLCASSPPGQGFLSGANVLTFGAGSRLTVL.

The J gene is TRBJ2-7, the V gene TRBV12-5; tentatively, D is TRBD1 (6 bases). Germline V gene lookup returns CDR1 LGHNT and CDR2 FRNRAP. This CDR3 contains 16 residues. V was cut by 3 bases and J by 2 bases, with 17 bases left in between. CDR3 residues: CASGFPSGHIAYEQYF. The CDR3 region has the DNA TGTGCTAGTGGTTTCCCATCGGGACACATAGCCTACGAGCAGTACTTC.

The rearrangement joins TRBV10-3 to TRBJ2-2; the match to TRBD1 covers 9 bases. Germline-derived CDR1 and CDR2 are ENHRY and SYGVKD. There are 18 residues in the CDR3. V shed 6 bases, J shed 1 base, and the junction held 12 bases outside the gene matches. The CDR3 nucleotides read TGTGCCATCAGGGGTGGGACAGGGCGGTTTAGGAACACCGGGGAGCTGTTTTTT. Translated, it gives CAIRGGTGRFRNTGELFF.